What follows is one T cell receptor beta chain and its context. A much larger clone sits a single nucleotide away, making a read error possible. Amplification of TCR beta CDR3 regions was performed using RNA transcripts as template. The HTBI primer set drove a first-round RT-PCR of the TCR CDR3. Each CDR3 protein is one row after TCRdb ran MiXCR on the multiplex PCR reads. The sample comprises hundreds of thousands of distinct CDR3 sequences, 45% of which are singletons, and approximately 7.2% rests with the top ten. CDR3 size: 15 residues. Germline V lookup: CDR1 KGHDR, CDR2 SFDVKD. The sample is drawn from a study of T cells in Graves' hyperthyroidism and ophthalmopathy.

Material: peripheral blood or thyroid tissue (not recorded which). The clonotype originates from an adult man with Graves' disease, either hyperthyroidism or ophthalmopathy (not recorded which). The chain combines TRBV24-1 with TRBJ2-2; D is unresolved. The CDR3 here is CASSDTRRVTGELFF. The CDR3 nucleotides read TGTGCCAGCAGTGACACGCGCCGTGTGACCGGGGAGCTGTTTTTT.